The next 18 T cell receptor beta chains were all read from a single sample in a study of T cells in Graves' hyperthyroidism and ophthalmopathy. Amplification of TCR beta CDR3 regions used RNA as the template. The HTBI primer set was used in a first-round RT-PCR of the TCR CDR3. TCRdb processed the multiplex PCR reads anew with MiXCR; each CDR3 protein has one entry. The sample shows 700,000 or so distinct CDR3 sequences, about 15% of them seen only once. Sequenced sample: blood. All receptors derive from a woman between 45 and 60 years old with Graves' ophthalmopathy.

This clonotype was detected ten times or more. The rearrangement uses TRBV27 and TRBJ2-7; TRBD2 agrees at 8 bases. Per germline, CDR1 MNHEY and CDR2 SMNVEV (reference sequence). CDR3 length: 14 residues. Trimming at V came to 4 bases and at J to 0 bases, leaving 2 bases not matched to a gene. CDR3 in DNA: TGTGCCAGCAGTTACGGGAGGGCCTCCTACGAGCAGTACTTC. This sequence encodes CASSYGRASYEQYF.

This clonotype was seen only a few times. V gene TRBV28 combines with J gene TRBJ2-7; TRBD1 matches 9 bases. V trimming: 5 bases; J trimming: 5 bases; junction bases outside the gene matches: 10. In germline, CDR1 is MDHEN, CDR2 SYDVKM. This CDR3 contains 15 residues. The CDR3 is CASSTTGQGPHEQYF. The CDR3, as DNA: TGTGCCAGCAGTACCACAGGACAGGGGCCGCACGAGCAGTACTTC.

The table lists this clonotype with a few counts. V and J are TRBV10-3 and TRBJ2-7; 11 bases line up with TRBD2. CDR1 and CDR2 (germline): ENHRY, SYGVKD. This CDR3 contains 14 residues. With V trimmed by 4 bases and J by 6 bases, 5 bases remained unmatched. DNA of the CDR3: TGTGCCATCAGTGGTAGCGGGAGGGCCTTCGAGCAGTACTTC. Translation: CAISGSGRAFEQYF.

This clonotype has ten or more counts. CDR3 nucleotide sequence: TGTGCCAGCAGGCCTATAGCGGGAGAGTTCGATACGCAGTATTTT. Translating it yields CASRPIAGEFDTQYF. The chain has TRBV12-3 or TRBV12-4 and TRBJ2-3, with 9 bases that match TRBD2. Trimming cost V 6 bases and J 6 bases; bases outside gene matches: 10. CDR3 length: 15 residues.

V usage is TRBV5-1 and J usage is TRBJ2-5; 7 positions agree with TRBD1. Germline V gene lookup returns CDR1 SGHRS and CDR2 YFSETQ. V lost 4 bases, J lost 5 bases, and 8 bases stayed unmatched. The CDR3 consists of 14 residues. Here the CDR3 DNA reads TGCGCCAGCAGCCGGGACAGTGTAGTCGAGACCCAGTACTTC. Protein: CASSRDSVVETQYF.

This clonotype was seen a handful of times. The chain is built from TRBV4-2 and TRBJ2-7, with 10 bases identical to TRBD1. The CDR3 is made up of 15 amino acids. Germline CDR1 reads LGHNA; CDR2 reads YNFKEQ. V lost 3 bases and J lost 7; bases outside the gene matches: 9. The CDR3 loop reads CASSQRDRGLGEQYF. The CDR3 region has the DNA TGTGCCAGCAGCCAGAGGGACAGGGGCTTAGGGGAGCAGTACTTC.

The rearrangement links TRBV5-4 to TRBJ1-6; D gene unclear. V was shortened by 1 base and J by 7 bases, with 9 bases between the two germline ends. This CDR3 is built from 14 residues. Per the germline V gene, CDR1 is SGHNT and CDR2 is YYREEE (reference sequence). CDR3 protein: CASSLQTENSPLHF. Written as DNA, the CDR3 is TGTGCCAGCAGCTTGCAAACAGAAAATTCACCCCTCCACTTT.

This clonotype was counted at least ten times. CDR3 residues: CASSLIGEVQETQYF. In DNA, the CDR3 is TGTGCCAGCAGCCTCATCGGGGAGGTCCAAGAGACCCAGTACTTC. V and J are TRBV7-2 and TRBJ2-5, with D maybe TRBD2 (6 bases). The germline gives CDR1 SGHTA, CDR2 FQGNSA. The CDR3 has 15 residues. The V end was cut by 5 bases, the J end by 1 base, with 14 bases between. The full variable domain, its missing parts supplied by reference TRBV7-2 and TRBJ2-5, is GAGVSQSPSNKVTEKGKDVELRCDPISGHTALYWYRQSLGQGLEFLIYFQGNSAPDKSGLPSDRFSAERTGGSVSTLTIQRTQQEDSAVYLCASSLIGEVQETQYFGPGTRLLVL.

This clonotype appeared many times. Here the CDR3 reads CASSLSVLGGADTQYF. The CDR3 DNA sequence: TGTGCCAGCAGCTTGAGCGTTTTAGGAGGGGCAGATACGCAGTATTTT. The rearrangement links TRBV7-2 to TRBJ2-3, with D possibly being TRBD2 (6 bases). Germline V CDR1 and CDR2: SGHTA, FQGNSA. The ends were cut back, 3 bases at V and 4 bases at J, with 17 bases in the middle. There are 16 residues in the CDR3.

This clonotype was counted ten times or more. The chain links TRBV20-1 to TRBJ1-1, with no clear D. Germline assignment: CDR1 DFQATT and CDR2 SNEGSKA (reference sequence). CDR3 size: 17 residues. The V and J ends lost 3 bases and 3 bases respectively, with 23 bases between them. CDR3 loop: CSARVRRAGKRHTEAFF. The CDR3 DNA sequence: TGCAGTGCTAGGGTCAGAAGGGCCGGGAAGAGACACACTGAAGCTTTCTTT.

The chain couples TRBV6-2 or TRBV6-3 to TRBJ2-7; unclear D gene. The ends were cut back, 5 bases at V and 3 bases at J, with 11 bases in the middle. The V gene's germline CDR1 is MNHEY and CDR2 SVGEGT. This CDR3 region has 13 residues. The CDR3 spells CASSIHPRYEQYF. The CDR3 DNA follows: TGTGCCAGCAGTATCCATCCCCGCTACGAGCAGTACTTC.

This clonotype was counted only a few times. This chain joins TRBV20-1 and TRBJ2-7, with D hard to call. V lost 3 bases and J lost 3, with 9 bases in between. Germline values: CDR1 DFQATT, CDR2 SNEGSKA (reference sequence). This CDR3 is built from 12 residues. The CDR3 reads CSARDTVYEQYF. The CDR3 coding sequence is TGCAGTGCTAGGGATACTGTCTACGAGCAGTACTTC.

This clonotype was recorded many times. The rearrangement joins TRBV6-6 to TRBJ2-1; unclear D gene. V was trimmed by 2 bases and J by 0 bases, leaving 8 bases between them. The CDR3 has 15 amino acids. Germline CDR1 and CDR2: MNHNY and SVGAGI (reference sequence). In DNA form, the CDR3 reads TGTGCCAGCAGTTACCAGTCAAGCTCCTACAATGAGCAGTTCTTC. It encodes CASSYQSSSYNEQFF.

This clonotype was observed at least ten times. The chain combines TRBV7-2 with TRBJ1-1; no clear D. There are 15 residues in the CDR3. Trimming shortened V by 2 bases and J by 8 bases, and 18 bases separated the two germline ends. CDR1 and CDR2 from the germline V gene are SGHTA and FQGNSA. The CDR3 sequence: CASSLLERSTIEAFF. CDR3 in DNA: TGTGCCAGCAGCTTACTTGAGCGGTCTACAATCGAAGCTTTCTTT.

The V and J genes are TRBV5-4 and TRBJ2-2; 11 bases are shared with TRBD2. CDR1 and CDR2 (germline): SGHNT, YYREEE (reference sequence). Germline trimming cut 6 bases from V and 6 bases from J; bases unmatched to any gene: 13. The CDR3 sequence is 17 residues long. In DNA form, the CDR3 reads TGTGCCAGCACCTCCCTCCCCACTAGCGGGAGACCCGGGGAGCTGTTTTTT. This sequence encodes CASTSLPTSGRPGELFF.

In this sample, this clonotype turned up many times. The chain employs TRBV7-3 and TRBJ2-3, with unresolved D. This CDR3 contains 12 residues. Germline CDR1 is SGHTA and CDR2 is FQGTGA. V gave up 5 bases and J gave up 6 bases, with 9 bases separating them. The CDR3 sequence: CASSPGGDTQYF. The CDR3 DNA reads as TGTGCCAGCAGCCCGGGTGGGGATACGCAGTATTTT.

The gene calls are TRBV14 and TRBJ2-2, with D unresolved. Germline CDR1 and CDR2: SGHDN and FVKESK. Trimming took 0 bases from V and 5 from J, leaving 13 bases between them. The CDR3 extends over 16 amino acids. CDR3 sequence: CASSQDLFPYTGELFF. CDR3 DNA sequence: TGTGCCAGCAGCCAAGATTTGTTCCCTTATACCGGGGAGCTGTTTTTT.

V gene TRBV5-1 combines with J gene TRBJ1-1, with a tentative D call TRBD1 (6 bases). This CDR3 is 16 amino acids long. The germline gives CDR1 SGHRS, CDR2 YFSETQ. Between the trimmed V and J ends, which lost 5 bases and 1 base, there was a span of 18 bases. CDR3 protein: CASRLHATGPNTEAFF. CDR3 coding DNA: TGCGCCAGCAGATTACATGCGACAGGCCCGAACACTGAAGCTTTCTTT.